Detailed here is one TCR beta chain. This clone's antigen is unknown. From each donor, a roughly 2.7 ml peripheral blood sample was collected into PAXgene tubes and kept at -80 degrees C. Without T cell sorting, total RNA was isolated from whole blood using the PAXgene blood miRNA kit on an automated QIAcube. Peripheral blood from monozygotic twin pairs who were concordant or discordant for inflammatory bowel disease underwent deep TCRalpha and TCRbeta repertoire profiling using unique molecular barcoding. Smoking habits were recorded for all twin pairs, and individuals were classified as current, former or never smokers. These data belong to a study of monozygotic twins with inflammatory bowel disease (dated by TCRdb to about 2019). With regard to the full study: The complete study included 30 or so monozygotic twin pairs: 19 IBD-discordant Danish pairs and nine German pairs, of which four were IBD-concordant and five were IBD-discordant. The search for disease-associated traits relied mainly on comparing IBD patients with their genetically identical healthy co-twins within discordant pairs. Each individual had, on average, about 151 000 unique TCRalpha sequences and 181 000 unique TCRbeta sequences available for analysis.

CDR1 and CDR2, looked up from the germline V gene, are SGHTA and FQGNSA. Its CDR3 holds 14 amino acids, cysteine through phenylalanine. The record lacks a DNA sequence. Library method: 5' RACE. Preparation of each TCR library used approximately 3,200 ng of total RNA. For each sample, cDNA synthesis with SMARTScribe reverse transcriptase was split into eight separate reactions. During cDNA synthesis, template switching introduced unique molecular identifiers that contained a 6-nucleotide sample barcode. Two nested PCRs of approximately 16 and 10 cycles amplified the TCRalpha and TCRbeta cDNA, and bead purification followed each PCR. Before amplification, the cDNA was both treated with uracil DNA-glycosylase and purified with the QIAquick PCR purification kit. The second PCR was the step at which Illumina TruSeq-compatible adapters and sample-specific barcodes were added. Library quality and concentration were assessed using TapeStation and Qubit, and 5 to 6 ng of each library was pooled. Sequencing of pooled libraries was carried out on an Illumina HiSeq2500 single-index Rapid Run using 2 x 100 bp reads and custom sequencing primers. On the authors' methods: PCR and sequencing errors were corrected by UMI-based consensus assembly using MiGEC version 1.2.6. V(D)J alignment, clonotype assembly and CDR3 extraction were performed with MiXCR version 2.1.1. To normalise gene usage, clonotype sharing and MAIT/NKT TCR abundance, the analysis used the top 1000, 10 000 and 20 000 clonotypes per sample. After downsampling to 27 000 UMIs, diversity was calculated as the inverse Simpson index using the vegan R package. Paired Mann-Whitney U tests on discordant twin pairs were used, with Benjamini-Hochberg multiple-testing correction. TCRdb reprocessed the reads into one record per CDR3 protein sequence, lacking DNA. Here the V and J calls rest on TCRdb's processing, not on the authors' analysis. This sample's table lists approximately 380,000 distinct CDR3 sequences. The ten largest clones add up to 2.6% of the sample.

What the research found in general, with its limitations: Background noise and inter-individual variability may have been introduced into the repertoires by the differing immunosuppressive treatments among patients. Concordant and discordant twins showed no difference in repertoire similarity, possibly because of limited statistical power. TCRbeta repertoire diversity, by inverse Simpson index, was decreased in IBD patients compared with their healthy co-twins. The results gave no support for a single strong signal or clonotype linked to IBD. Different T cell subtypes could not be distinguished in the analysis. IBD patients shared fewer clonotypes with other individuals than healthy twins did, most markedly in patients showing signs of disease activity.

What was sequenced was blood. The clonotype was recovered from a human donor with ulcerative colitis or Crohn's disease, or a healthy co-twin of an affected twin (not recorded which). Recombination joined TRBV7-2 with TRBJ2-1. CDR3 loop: CASSLFALYNEQFF.